Below, 16 T cell receptor beta chains from the same sample are listed, as sequenced in a study of blood T cell repertoires in COVID-19. Assay used: immunoSEQ multiplex PCR; TCRdb lists only in-frame clones, some missing. The table includes about 140,000 clones, roughly 80% detected once. Sequenced material: PBMCs or T cells enriched from blood (not recorded which). These receptors were obtained from a woman under 30 who had been exposed to COVID-19.

The chain has TRBV6-2 or TRBV6-3 and TRBJ2-6; D possibly corresponds to TRBD1 (6 bases). Germline CDR1 is MNHEY and CDR2 is SVGEGT. The CDR3 covers 16 residues. The V end lost 5 bases, the J end lost 2 bases, and 13 bases lay between the germline ends. CDR3 region: CASSTPGVPGANVLTF. DNA for the CDR3: TGTGCCAGCAGTACTCCAGGGGTTCCTGGGGCCAACGTCCTGACTTTC.

The CDR3 is CASSLTGSSYEQYF. The CDR3 DNA reads as TGTGCCAGCAGCTTGACCGGGAGCTCCTACGAGCAGTACTTC. This chain uses TRBV7-2 with TRBJ2-7, with TRBD2 as a possible D gene (6 bases). V lost 3 bases and J lost 0, with 9 bases in between. The CDR3 runs 14 residues. Looked up from germline, CDR1 is SGHTA and CDR2 is FQGNSA.

J is TRBJ2-3 and V is TRBV30; weak D call: TRBD1 (6 bases). Trimming shortened V by 1 base and J by 1 base, and 6 bases separated the two germline ends. This CDR3 is built from 13 residues. The germline gives CDR1 GTSNPN, CDR2 SVGIG (reference sequence). CDR3 nucleotide sequence: TGTGCCTGGAGTGACAGGGGCACAGATACGCAGTATTTT. As protein: CAWSDRGTDTQYF.

This clone showed up just a few times. The genes are TRBV25-1 and TRBJ1-2; 7 nucleotides align to TRBD1. V lost 7 bases and J lost 0; bases outside the gene matches: 5. CDR3 length: 14 residues. Looked up from germline, CDR1 is MGHDK and CDR2 is SYGVNS. The CDR3 spells CASTGGLANYGYTF. The CDR3, as DNA: TGTGCCAGCACAGGGGGTCTGGCTAACTATGGCTACACCTTC.

The chain is built from TRBV5-1 and TRBJ1-1; D is unclear. CDR3 size: 13 residues. Trimming cost V 4 bases and J 1 base, with 8 bases left between them. CDR1 and CDR2 from the germline V gene are SGHRS and YFSETQ. The CDR3 loop reads CASSPYRNTEAFF. The DNA of the CDR3 is TGCGCCAGCAGCCCTTACAGGAACACTGAAGCTTTCTTT.

The count of this clone is one. The chain links TRBV6-2 or TRBV6-3 to TRBJ2-1; D perhaps matches TRBD2 (6 bases). Between the trimmed V and J ends, which lost 1 base and 12 bases, there was a span of 16 bases. This CDR3 spans 14 amino acids. The germline CDR1 and CDR2 sequences are MNHEY and SVGEGT. DNA of the CDR3: TGTGCCAGCAGTTACTTGGCGGGGATAGGTATGCAGTTCTTC. It encodes CASSYLAGIGMQFF.

The genes are TRBV5-1 and TRBJ2-1; 9 bases are a match to TRBD1. Losses at the gene ends were 7 bases for V and 3 bases for J; bases not matched to a gene: 8. The CDR3 contains 15 residues. Germline-derived CDR1 and CDR2 are SGHRS and YFSETQ. Here the CDR3 DNA reads TGCGCCAGCGTCAGGACAGGGGTGTTCTACAATGAGCAGTTCTTC. It specifies CASVRTGVFYNEQFF.

This sequence joins TRBV5-1 and TRBJ1-2; 10 bases align to TRBD1. The J segment lost 4 bases and the V segment lost 0 bases, leaving 3 bases of the junction unmatched. The germline V gene has CDR1 SGHRS and CDR2 YFSETQ. The CDR3 has 15 residues. This CDR3 is CASSLETGGIYGYTF. The CDR3 DNA reads TGCGCCAGCAGCTTGGAGACAGGGGGCATCTATGGCTACACCTTC.

The gene calls are TRBV4-3 and TRBJ2-7; 8 bases align to TRBD2. This CDR3 spans 15 amino acids. The germline gives CDR1 LGHNA, CDR2 YSLEER. The J segment lost 3 bases and the V segment lost 1 base, leaving 5 bases of the junction unmatched. The CDR3 bases are TGCGCCAGCAGCCAAGGCGAGGCGGGAGGCTACGAGCAGTACTTC. Translation gives CASSQGEAGGYEQYF.

The chain has TRBV7-8 and TRBJ2-1; TRBD2 matches 8 bases. Germline V gene data show CDR1 as SGHVS and CDR2 as FQNEAQ. V was pared by 1 base and J by 3 bases, with 14 bases of the junction left unmatched. CDR3 length: 19 residues. This CDR3 reads CASSLDREGGLAGYNEQFF. The CDR3 DNA is TGTGCCAGCAGCTTAGACAGGGAAGGTGGGCTAGCGGGCTACAATGAGCAGTTCTTC.

The CDR3 reads CASRTDGRLDEQFF. CDR3 DNA sequence: TGTGCCAGTAGGACCGACGGGAGGTTGGATGAGCAGTTCTTC. The rearrangement uses TRBV19 and TRBJ2-1; 7 nucleotides agree with TRBD2. Germline V gene lookup returns CDR1 LNHDA and CDR2 SQIVND (reference sequence). This CDR3 has 14 amino acids. The V and J ends lost 6 bases and 8 bases, in that order; junction bases with no gene match: 10.

The chain combines TRBV18 with TRBJ2-7, with 9 bases identical to TRBD1. The CDR3 extends over 17 amino acids. Germline V gene data show CDR1 as KGHSH and CDR2 as LQKENI. After removal of 6 bases from V and 6 bases from J, the junction contained 18 bases not matched to a gene. The CDR3 DNA follows: TGTGCCAGCTCCCCGTACGGGACAGGGATGGGAGGGAGCGAGCAGTACTTC. It yields the protein CASSPYGTGMGGSEQYF.

This chain connects TRBV7-8 to TRBJ1-2; D is unresolved. Germline V gives CDR1 SGHVS, CDR2 FQNEAQ. CDR3 length equals 15 residues. The V gene lost 1 base and the J gene lost 4 bases, with 13 bases spanning the gap. The CDR3 is CASSLGDLGRYGYTF. CDR3 nucleotides: TGTGCCAGCAGCTTAGGCGATCTTGGTCGCTATGGCTACACCTTC.

The rearrangement joins TRBV19 to TRBJ1-2; 12 bases align to TRBD1. J gave up 6 bases and V 3 bases, and 2 bases lay outside the gene matches. Germline CDR1 LNHDA, CDR2 SQIVND (reference sequence). The CDR3 length is 14 residues. For the CDR3, the DNA is TGTGCCAGTAGTATGGGACAGGGGGCAAATGGCTACACCTTC. This encodes CASSMGQGANGYTF.

The CDR3 region is CASSGTGNQPQHF. The CDR3 DNA sequence: TGCGCCAGCAGCGGGACAGGCAATCAGCCCCAGCATTTT. The chain recombines TRBV10-1 with TRBJ1-5, with TRBD1 matching 7 bases. CDR3 length: 13 amino acids. V lost 6 bases to trimming and J lost 2 bases; unmatched junction nucleotides: 1. Germline CDR1 is WNHNN and CDR2 is SYGVQD (reference sequence).

V usage is TRBV15 and J usage is TRBJ1-4, with D possibly being TRBD1 (5 bases). Deletions cut 5 bases from V and 8 bases from J, with 15 bases between. There are 14 residues in the CDR3. Germline loops: CDR1 LNHNV, CDR2 YYDKDF (reference sequence). Here the CDR3 DNA reads TGTGCCACCAGCCGGACATGGACGGAGGAAAAACTGTTTTTT. Amino acids: CATSRTWTEEKLFF.